The following is a T cell receptor beta chain sequence with its context. Its matching antigen is unknown. Sequencing templates came from extracted RNA that was reverse transcribed into cDNA. Clones were read by immunoSEQ multiplex PCR, and TCRdb kept only the in-frame ones, dropping some. This repertoire shows 40,000 to 45,000 clones, about nine tenths found once; its top ten account for approximately 17%. The V and J ends lost 2 bases and 4 bases respectively, with 11 bases between them. This CDR3 has 14 residues. Looked up from germline, CDR1 is MNHEY and CDR2 is SMNVEV (reference sequence). The sample is drawn from a study of CD8+ T cells in alopecia areata. Turning to the study itself: A regimen of oral tofacitinib, 5 to 10 mg twice daily, was given to treated patients.

Findings of the study overall: Lesional scalp, especially alopecia totalis/universalis, showed higher clonality than normal scalp.

Treatment in this sample: oral pan-JAK inhibitor, 5-10 mg twice daily. This TCR derives from a human donor with alopecia areata. The gene calls are TRBV27 and TRBJ1-2, with D perhaps TRBD1 (5 bases). Sequenced here: CD8+ T cells sorted from blood, sampled at week 24, from a patient treated with tofacitinib. The CDR3 region has the DNA TGTGCCAGCAGTTTACTGGGGGGAACCTATGGCTACACCTTC. Translated: CASSLLGGTYGYTF.